Only a few counts were recorded for the clone carrying this T cell receptor beta chain. Its matching antigen is unknown. The record originates from a study of T cells after yellow fever vaccination. Study results and caveats: There was a possibility that FACS-sorted repertoires contained abundant clonotypes contaminating from the bulk population. It was a weaker secondary response, yet one that peaked faster, at day 5 versus 15. Post-booster samples contained most primary-vaccination clones (nearly 98% CD4, around 90% CD8).

TCRdb called the 5' RACE reads again in MiXCR, with one record for every CDR3 protein. The sample has hundreds of thousands of distinct CDR3 sequences, 13% seen once. The V end lost 3 bases, the J end lost 4 bases, and 12 bases lay between the germline ends. Germline V CDR1 and CDR2: MDHEN, SYDVKM. This CDR3 is built from 15 residues. This sequence originates from a man aged 25 to 40 who received the YFV17D yellow fever vaccine. The chain employs TRBV28 and TRBJ2-2; possibly TRBD2 for D (6 bases). Sequencing was performed on PBMCs, taken on the day of the yellow fever booster vaccination. Here the CDR3 reads CASSLERAGTGELFF. CDR3 in DNA: TGTGCCAGCAGTTTGGAGCGGGCGGGCACCGGGGAGCTGTTTTTT.